A single sample gave rise to the 20 T cell receptor beta chains below, sequenced in a study of blood T cell repertoires in COVID-19. Sequencing used immunoSEQ multiplex PCR; TCRdb keeps in-frame clones, though not all of them. The repertoire includes hundreds of thousands of clones, roughly 87% of them detected once, and 2.2% sits in the top ten. The source material was peripheral blood. The receptors originated from a woman in her forties or fifties who had recovered from COVID-19.

The chain recombines TRBV5-4 with TRBJ1-2; D is uncertain. Germline CDR1 and CDR2: SGHNT and YYREEE (reference sequence). The CDR3 loop spans 15 amino acids. V was cut by 3 bases and J by 4 bases, with 16 bases left in between. CDR3 sequence reads: CASSYNGGTGYGYTF. In nucleotides, the CDR3 is TGTGCCAGCAGCTATAATGGAGGTACCGGCTATGGCTACACCTTC.

This sequence joins TRBV4-3 and TRBJ1-1; 9 bases are a match to TRBD1. Trimming at V came to 1 base and at J to 0 bases, leaving 3 bases not matched to a gene. The CDR3 is made up of 16 amino acids. CDR1 is LGHNA, CDR2 YSLEER, per germline. CDR3 amino acids: CASSQGTGAVNTEAFF. The DNA of the CDR3 is TGCGCCAGCAGCCAAGGGACAGGGGCGGTGAACACTGAAGCTTTCTTT.

The V call is TRBV5-1, the J call TRBJ1-4; 12 positions agree with TRBD1. Trimming at V came to 2 bases and at J to 3 bases, leaving 5 bases not matched to a gene. CDR1 is SGHRS and CDR2 is YFSETQ in the germline V gene. This CDR3 contains 17 residues. In DNA form, the CDR3 reads TGCGCCAGCAGCTTAGGGGACAGGGGGCAGGCTAATGAAAAACTGTTTTTT. Its protein product is CASSLGDRGQANEKLFF.

Here the CDR3 reads CASNGQGGVPYLGGNTIYF. The CDR3 bases are TGTGCCAGCAATGGACAGGGAGGGGTCCCCTATTTGGGTGGAAACACCATATATTTT. The chain uses TRBV27 and TRBJ1-3; 8 positions match TRBD1. The CDR3 runs 19 residues. V shed 7 bases and J 3 bases; nucleotides not matched to a gene: 20. Germline V gene lookup returns CDR1 MNHEY and CDR2 SMNVEV (reference sequence).

CDR3 sequence: CASSPNPPGQGTNEQFF. CDR3 nucleotides: TGCGCCAGCAGCCCGAATCCACCGGGACAGGGTACGAATGAGCAGTTCTTC. V gene TRBV5-1 combines with J gene TRBJ2-1; 9 nucleotides agree with TRBD1. Trimming cost V 4 bases and J 7 bases; bases outside gene matches: 15. The CDR3 has 17 amino acids. Germline loops: CDR1 SGHRS, CDR2 YFSETQ.

The chain has TRBV20-1 and TRBJ2-1; 9 nucleotides align to TRBD1. V was pared by 6 bases and J by 9 bases, with 21 bases of the junction left unmatched. CDR3 length: 17 amino acids. The germline gives CDR1 DFQATT, CDR2 SNEGSKA (reference sequence). CDR3 loop: CSASPGTGYGLSSEQFF. DNA of the CDR3: TGCAGTGCCAGTCCAGGGACAGGGTACGGGCTTTCCTCTGAGCAGTTCTTC.

This sequence joins TRBV7-3 and TRBJ2-3; 10 bases are shared with TRBD2. The CDR3 has 14 residues. Germline CDR1 and CDR2: SGHTA and FQGTGA. Trimming removed 4 bases from V and 4 bases from J; junction bases left unmatched: 2. The CDR3 sequence: CASSSGTSADTQYF. Here the CDR3 DNA reads TGTGCCAGCAGCTCCGGGACTAGCGCAGATACGCAGTATTTT.

In this sample, this clone turned up a few times. The chain uses TRBV7-2 and TRBJ1-1, with 7 bases identical to TRBD1. This CDR3 is built from 14 residues. Losses at the gene ends were 4 bases for V and 1 base for J; bases not matched to a gene: 3. Germline V gene sequence: CDR1 SGHTA, CDR2 FQGNSA. The CDR3 here is CASSYGTANTEAFF. The CDR3 coding sequence is TGTGCCAGCAGCTACGGGACAGCGAACACTGAAGCTTTCTTT.

The chain links TRBV28 to TRBJ1-2, with TRBD1 matching 8 bases. From germline, CDR1 is MDHEN and CDR2 SYDVKM. The ends lost 6 bases at V and 4 bases at J; junction bases unmatched: 13. CDR3 length equals 16 residues. The CDR3 region is CASSLSGQGASYGYTF. The CDR3 DNA reads TGTGCCAGCAGCCTCTCAGGTCAGGGGGCGAGCTATGGCTACACCTTC.

The rearrangement uses TRBV9 and TRBJ2-7; 9 bases are shared with TRBD1. Germline V gives CDR1 SGDLS, CDR2 YYNGEE. With V trimmed by 3 bases and J by 5 bases, 9 bases remained unmatched. The CDR3 is 15 amino acids. CDR3 bases: TGTGCCAGCAGCGCGGGACAGGGTCCCTGGGACGAGCAGTACTTC. Translating gives CASSAGQGPWDEQYF. Full variable domain (remainder filled in from reference TRBV9 and TRBJ2-7): DSGVTQTPKHLITATGQRVTLRCSPRSGDLSVYWYQQSLDQGLQFLIQYYNGEERAKGNILERFSAQQFPDLHSELNLSSLELGDSALYFCASSAGQGPWDEQYFGPGTRLTVT.

This chain connects TRBV5-1 to TRBJ2-1, with 16 bases matching TRBD2. Germline V lookup: CDR1 SGHRS, CDR2 YFSETQ. Trimming at V came to 4 bases and at J to 6 bases, leaving 10 bases not matched to a gene. The CDR3 runs 18 residues. This CDR3 is CASSPGTSGGARGNEQFF. The CDR3 DNA reads as TGCGCCAGCAGCCCCGGGACTAGCGGGGGGGCCCGTGGCAATGAGCAGTTCTTC.

V gene TRBV5-8 combines with J gene TRBJ1-1, with D tentatively TRBD1 (5 bases). From germline, CDR1 is SGHTS and CDR2 YDEGEE. The CDR3 is made up of 14 amino acids. The V and J ends lost 7 bases and 1 base respectively, with 14 bases between them. DNA for the CDR3: TGTGCCAGCTGGGGGGTGTGGAGGAACACTGAAGCTTTCTTT. Translation gives CASWGVWRNTEAFF.

The rearrangement uses TRBV4-2 and TRBJ2-1, with D maybe TRBD2 (6 bases). Trimming pared 0 bases from V and 1 base from J, leaving 10 bases between. The V gene's germline CDR1 is LGHNA and CDR2 YNFKEQ. The CDR3 length is 16 residues. The CDR3 protein is CASSQEAGSSYNEQFF. The CDR3 DNA follows: TGTGCCAGCAGCCAAGAGGCGGGGAGTTCCTACAATGAGCAGTTCTTC.

V usage is TRBV19 and J usage is TRBJ2-5, with 12 bases identical to TRBD2. The CDR3 totals 17 residues. The germline CDR1 and CDR2 sequences are LNHDA and SQIVND (reference sequence). Trimming took 5 bases from V and 2 from J; bases not matched to a gene: 9. CDR3 region: CASSLRTSGALQETQYF. DNA for the CDR3: TGTGCCAGTAGTCTCCGGACTAGCGGGGCACTACAAGAGACCCAGTACTTC.

In this sample, this clone turned up once. The rearrangement links TRBV12-3 or TRBV12-4 to TRBJ2-1; a possible D gene is TRBD1 (6 bases). CDR3 size: 13 residues. V was trimmed by 3 bases and J by 9 bases, leaving 12 bases between them. This CDR3 is CASSFAGDGEQFF. In DNA form, the CDR3 reads TGTGCCAGCAGTTTTGCAGGGGATGGTGAGCAGTTCTTC.

The V and J genes are TRBV19 and TRBJ2-3, with a weak D call TRBD2 (5 bases). The CDR3 length is 16 residues. The germline gives CDR1 LNHDA, CDR2 SQIVND (reference sequence). Trimming took 4 bases from V and 1 from J, leaving 15 bases between them. The CDR3 loop is CASSTRTPRGTDTQYF. The DNA of the CDR3 is TGTGCCAGTAGTACCCGGACTCCCCGAGGCACAGATACGCAGTATTTT.

V is TRBV27 and J is TRBJ1-6; no clear D gene. This CDR3 contains 15 residues. The V and J ends lost 0 bases and 8 bases respectively, with 11 bases between them. From germline, CDR1 is MNHEY and CDR2 SMNVEV (reference sequence). CDR3 sequence reads: CASSLSFRFDSPLHF. Written as DNA, the CDR3 is TGTGCCAGCAGTTTATCGTTCAGATTTGATTCACCCCTCCACTTT.

This clone was recorded at least ten times. This rearrangement joins TRBV28 to TRBJ2-2; no definite D call. Trimming pared 1 base from V and 1 base from J, leaving 10 bases between. This CDR3 has 16 residues. Germline loops: CDR1 MDHEN, CDR2 SYDVKM. In DNA form, the CDR3 reads TGTGCCAGCAGTTTATTGGTCCAGGAGAACACCGGGGAGCTGTTTTTT. This codes for CASSLLVQENTGELFF.

The chain has TRBV18 and TRBJ2-5; possible D gene TRBD2, 6 bases. This CDR3 region has 14 residues. V was trimmed by 2 bases and J by 3 bases, leaving 10 bases between them. Germline loops: CDR1 KGHSH, CDR2 LQKENI. The CDR3 DNA reads as TGTGCCAGCTCACCATCCTTAGCGGAAGAGACCCAGTACTTC. This codes for CASSPSLAEETQYF.

The chain carries TRBV2 and TRBJ1-1, with 9 bases identical to TRBD1. The CDR3 loop spans 15 amino acids. Per the germline V gene, CDR1 is SNHLY and CDR2 is FYNNEI. Trimming removed 7 bases from V and 3 bases from J; junction bases left unmatched: 9. CDR3 in amino acids: CASTPGNRGHTEAFF. For the CDR3, the DNA is TGTGCCAGCACCCCCGGAAACAGGGGGCACACTGAAGCTTTCTTT.